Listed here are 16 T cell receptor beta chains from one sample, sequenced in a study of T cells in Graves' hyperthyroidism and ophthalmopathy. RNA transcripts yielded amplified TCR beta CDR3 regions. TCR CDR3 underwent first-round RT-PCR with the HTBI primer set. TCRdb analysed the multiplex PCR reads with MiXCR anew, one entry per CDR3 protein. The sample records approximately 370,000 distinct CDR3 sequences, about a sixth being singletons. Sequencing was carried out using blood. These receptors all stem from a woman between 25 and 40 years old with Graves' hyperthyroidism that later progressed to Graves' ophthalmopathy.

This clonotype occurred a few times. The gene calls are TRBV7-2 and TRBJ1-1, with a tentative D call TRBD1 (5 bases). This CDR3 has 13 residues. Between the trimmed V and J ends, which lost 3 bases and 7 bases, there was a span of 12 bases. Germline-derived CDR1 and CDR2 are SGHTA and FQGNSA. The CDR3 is CASSFTGNREAFF. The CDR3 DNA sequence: TGTGCCAGCAGCTTCACAGGAAACCGTGAAGCTTTCTTT.

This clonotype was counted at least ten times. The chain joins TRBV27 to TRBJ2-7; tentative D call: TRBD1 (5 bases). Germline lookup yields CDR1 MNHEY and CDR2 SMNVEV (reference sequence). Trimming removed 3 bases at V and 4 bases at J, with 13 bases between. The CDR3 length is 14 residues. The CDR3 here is CASSLTEGWYEQYF. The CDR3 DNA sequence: TGTGCCAGCAGTTTGACAGAAGGTTGGTACGAGCAGTACTTC.

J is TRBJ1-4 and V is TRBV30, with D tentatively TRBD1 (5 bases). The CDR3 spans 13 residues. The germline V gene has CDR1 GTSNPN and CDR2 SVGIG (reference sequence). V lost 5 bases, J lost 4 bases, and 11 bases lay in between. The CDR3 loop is CAWGGTYNEKLFF. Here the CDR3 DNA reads TGTGCCTGGGGAGGGACGTATAATGAAAAACTGTTTTTT.

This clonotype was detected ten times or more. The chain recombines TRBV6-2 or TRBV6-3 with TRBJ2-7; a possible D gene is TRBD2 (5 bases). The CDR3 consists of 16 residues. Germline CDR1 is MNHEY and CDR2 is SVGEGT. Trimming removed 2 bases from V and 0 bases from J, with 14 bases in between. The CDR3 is CASSYGSGLASYEQYF. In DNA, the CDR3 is TGTGCCAGCAGTTACGGCAGCGGATTGGCCTCCTACGAGCAGTACTTC.

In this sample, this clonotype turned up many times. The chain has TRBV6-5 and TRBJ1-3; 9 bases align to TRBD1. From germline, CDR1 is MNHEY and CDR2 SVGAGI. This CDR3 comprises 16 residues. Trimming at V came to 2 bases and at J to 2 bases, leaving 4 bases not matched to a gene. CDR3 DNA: TGTGCCAGCAGTTACCAGGGGACAGGGCCTGGAAACACCATATATTTT. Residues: CASSYQGTGPGNTIYF.

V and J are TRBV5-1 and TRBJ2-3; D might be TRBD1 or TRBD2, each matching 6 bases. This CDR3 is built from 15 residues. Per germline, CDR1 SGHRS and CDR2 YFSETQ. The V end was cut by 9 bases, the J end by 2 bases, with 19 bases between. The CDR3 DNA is TGCGCCACCTCGATGGGGGGCAGGAACACAGATACGCAGTATTTT. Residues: CATSMGGRNTDTQYF.

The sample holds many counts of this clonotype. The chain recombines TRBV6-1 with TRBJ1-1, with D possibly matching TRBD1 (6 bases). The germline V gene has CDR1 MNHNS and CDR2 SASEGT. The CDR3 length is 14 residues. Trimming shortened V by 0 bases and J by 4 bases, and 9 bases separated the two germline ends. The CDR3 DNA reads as TGTGCCAGCAGTGAAGCAGGGGGGGGCACTGAAGCTTTCTTT. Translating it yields CASSEAGGGTEAFF.

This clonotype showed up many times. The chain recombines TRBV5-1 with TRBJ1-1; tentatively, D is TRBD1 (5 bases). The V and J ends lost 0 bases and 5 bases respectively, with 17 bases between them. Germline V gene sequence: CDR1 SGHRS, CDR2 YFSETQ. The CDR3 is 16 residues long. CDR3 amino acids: CASSLEAIGAGTEAFF. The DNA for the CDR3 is TGCGCCAGCAGCTTGGAGGCTATCGGGGCAGGTACTGAAGCTTTCTTT.

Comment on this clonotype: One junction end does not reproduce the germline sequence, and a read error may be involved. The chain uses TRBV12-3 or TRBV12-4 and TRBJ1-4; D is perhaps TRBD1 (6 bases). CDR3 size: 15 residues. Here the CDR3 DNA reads TGTGCCGGCAGTCGTGGTAACACGGGGGCCGAAAAACTGTTTTTT. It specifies CAGSRGNTGAEKLFF.

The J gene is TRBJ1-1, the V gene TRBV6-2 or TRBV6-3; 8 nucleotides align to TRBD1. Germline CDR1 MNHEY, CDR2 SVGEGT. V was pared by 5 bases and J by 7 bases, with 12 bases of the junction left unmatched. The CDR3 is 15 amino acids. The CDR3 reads CASSDRTGGRNEAFF. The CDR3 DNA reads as TGTGCCAGCAGTGATCGAACAGGGGGGCGTAATGAAGCTTTCTTT.

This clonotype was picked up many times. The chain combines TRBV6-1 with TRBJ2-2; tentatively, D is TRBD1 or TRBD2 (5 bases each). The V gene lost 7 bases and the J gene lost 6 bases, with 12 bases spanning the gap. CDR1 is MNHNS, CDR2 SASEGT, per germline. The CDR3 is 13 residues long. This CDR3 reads CASTKLGAGELFF. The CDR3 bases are TGTGCCAGCACTAAACTGGGGGCCGGGGAGCTGTTTTTT.

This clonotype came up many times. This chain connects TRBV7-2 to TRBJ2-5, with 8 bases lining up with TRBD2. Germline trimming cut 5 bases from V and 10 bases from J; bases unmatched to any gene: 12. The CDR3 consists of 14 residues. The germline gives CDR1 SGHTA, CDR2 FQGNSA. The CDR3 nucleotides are TGTGCCAGCAGCCCCGGACTAGCCGCCGGGGGCCAGTACTTC. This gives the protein CASSPGLAAGGQYF.

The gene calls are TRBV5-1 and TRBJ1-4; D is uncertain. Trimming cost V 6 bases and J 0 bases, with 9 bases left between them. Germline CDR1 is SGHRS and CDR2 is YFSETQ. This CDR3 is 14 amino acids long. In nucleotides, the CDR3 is TGCGCCAGCACAAAGGCAGCAACTAATGAAAAACTGTTTTTT. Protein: CASTKAATNEKLFF.

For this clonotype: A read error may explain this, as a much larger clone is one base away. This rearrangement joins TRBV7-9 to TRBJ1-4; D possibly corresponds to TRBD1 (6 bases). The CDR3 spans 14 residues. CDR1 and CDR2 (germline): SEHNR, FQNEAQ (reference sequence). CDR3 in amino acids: CASSLDRDPEKPFF. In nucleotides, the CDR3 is TGTGCCAGCAGCTTAGACAGGGATCCGGAAAAACCGTTTTTT.

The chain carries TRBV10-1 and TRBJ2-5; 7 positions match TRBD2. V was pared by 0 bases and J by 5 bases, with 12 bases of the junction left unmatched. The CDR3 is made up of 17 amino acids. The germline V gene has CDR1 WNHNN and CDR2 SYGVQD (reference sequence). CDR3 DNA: TGCGCCAGCAGTGAGTCGCGCGGGAGAGGTCTTCGGGAGACCCAGTACTTC. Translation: CASSESRGRGLRETQYF.

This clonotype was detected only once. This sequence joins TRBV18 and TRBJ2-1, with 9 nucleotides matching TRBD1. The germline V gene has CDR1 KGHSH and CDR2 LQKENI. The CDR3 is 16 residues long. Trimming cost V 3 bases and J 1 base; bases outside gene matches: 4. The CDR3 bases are TGTGCCAGCTCACCGCGACAGGGGGTGTCCTACAATGAGCAGTTCTTC. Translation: CASSPRQGVSYNEQFF.